The sequence of this TCR beta chain was determined in a study of cytomegalovirus exposure and HLA in healthy donors. Study results and limitations: There were a few CMV-associated chains whose specificity for CMV antigens was confirmed in vitro. The likely origin of a cluster of highly shared sequence variants was a sequencing artifact.

Concerning this clone: The antigen is undetermined.

Trimming took 4 bases from V and 7 from J; bases not matched to a gene: 13. This CDR3 is 17 amino acids long. CDR1 SGHNT and CDR2 YYREEE come from the germline V gene (reference sequence). In the PCR, 60 Vbeta and 13 Jbeta primers were used. The table came from immunoSEQ multiplex PCR; TCRdb's copy has only in-frame clones and leaves some out. The data contain around 130,000 clones, about 81% of them singletons. The sequenced material came from PBMCs. The TCR comes from a woman aged 40 to 50 in good health and CMV-seropositive. The V call is TRBV5-4, the J call TRBJ1-6; 8 bases align to TRBD1. In DNA form, the CDR3 reads TGTGCCAGCAGCCCCGGACAGGGTTTCGCTAGGAATTCACCCCTCCACTTT. Amino acids: CASSPGQGFARNSPLHF. Variable domain in full (rest from reference TRBV5-4 and TRBJ1-6): ETGVTQSPTHLIKTRGQQVTLRCSSQSGHNTVSWYQQALGQGPQFIFQYYREEENGRGNFPPRFSGLQFPNYSSELNVNALELDDSALYLCASSPGQGFARNSPLHFGNGTRLTVT.